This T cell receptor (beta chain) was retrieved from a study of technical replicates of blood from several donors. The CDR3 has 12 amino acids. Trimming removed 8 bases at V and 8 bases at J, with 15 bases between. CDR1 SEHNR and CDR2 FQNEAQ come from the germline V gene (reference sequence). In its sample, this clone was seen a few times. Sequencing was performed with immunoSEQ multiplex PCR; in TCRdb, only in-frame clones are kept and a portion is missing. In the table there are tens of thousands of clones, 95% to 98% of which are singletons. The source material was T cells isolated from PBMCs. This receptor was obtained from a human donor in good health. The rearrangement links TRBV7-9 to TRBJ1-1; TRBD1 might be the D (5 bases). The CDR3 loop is CASLGPTGEAFF. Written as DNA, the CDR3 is TGTGCCAGCCTGGGGCCCACTGGGGAAGCTTTCTTT.